The clone carrying this T cell receptor beta chain turned up a few times. Its antigen remains unknown. Amplification of TCR beta CDR3 regions was performed using RNA transcripts as template. The HTBI primer set drove a first-round RT-PCR of the TCR CDR3. TCRdb called the multiplex PCR reads again in MiXCR, with one record for every CDR3 protein. The repertoire consists of 650,000 to 700,000 distinct CDR3 sequences, with roughly 17% occurring once and the leading ten covering around 16%. The CDR3 is 15 residues long. Germline CDR1 KGHSH, CDR2 LQKENI. Trimming removed 3 bases at V and 1 base at J, with 12 bases between. This entry comes from a study of T cells in Graves' hyperthyroidism and ophthalmopathy. Overall study findings and caveats: By a 13 V-J model, ophthalmopathy was set apart from stable hyperthyroidism.

Specimen: blood. The chain links TRBV18 to TRBJ1-1; unclear D gene. The receptor's source is a man over 45 with Graves' hyperthyroidism. The CDR3 loop is CASSPRTVTNTEAFF. DNA for the CDR3: TGTGCCAGCTCACCCCGAACAGTCACGAACACTGAAGCTTTCTTT. Full variable domain (rest looked up from reference TRBV18 and TRBJ1-1): NAGVMQNPRHLVRRRGQEARLRCSPMKGHSHVYWYRQLPEEGLKFMVYLQKENIIDESGMPKERFSAEFPKEGPSILRIQQVVRGDSAAYFCASSPRTVTNTEAFFGQGTRLTVV.